One sample yielded the 28 T cell receptor beta chains listed below, sequenced in a study of control samples from healthy donors and cancer patients. TCRdb's table, derived via immunoSEQ multiplex PCR, lists solely in-frame clones and lacks some. The data show fewer than 50,000 clones, 90% to 95% seen once. Sequenced input: PBMCs. The receptors derive from a man younger than 40 with colorectal cancer.

The chain carries TRBV19 and TRBJ1-3; D unresolved. The ends were cut back, 3 bases at V and 0 bases at J, with 15 bases in the middle. This CDR3 region has 17 residues. Germline V lookup: CDR1 LNHDA, CDR2 SQIVND (reference sequence). CDR3 protein: CASSIVTATSSGNTIYF. As DNA, the CDR3 is TGTGCCAGTAGTATTGTAACGGCCACAAGCTCTGGAAACACCATATATTTT.

The DNA of the CDR3 is TGTGCCAGCAGCTTACAGGTACTACCGAACACTGAAGCTTTCTTT. Its protein is CASSLQVLPNTEAFF. The J gene is TRBJ1-1, the V gene TRBV7-2; D gene ambiguous. Germline V lookup: CDR1 SGHTA, CDR2 FQGNSA. This CDR3 is built from 15 residues. V lost 2 bases, J lost 1 base, and 11 bases lay in between.

The V call is TRBV10-3, the J call TRBJ1-1, with TRBD1 identical over 7 bases. CDR3 size: 15 residues. CDR1 and CDR2 from the germline V gene are ENHRY and SYGVKD. V shed 2 bases and J 4 bases; nucleotides not matched to a gene: 7. CDR3 in amino acids: CAISERDSGFTEAFF. In nucleotides, the CDR3 is TGTGCCATCAGTGAGAGGGACAGTGGGTTCACTGAAGCTTTCTTT.

The chain uses TRBV4-3 and TRBJ1-1; 9 bases line up with TRBD1. The CDR3 runs 15 residues. The germline CDR1 and CDR2 sequences are LGHNA and YSLEER. Germline trimming cut 4 bases from V and 4 bases from J; bases unmatched to any gene: 7. The CDR3 here is CASSPGQGPGTEAFF. CDR3 sequence (DNA): TGCGCCAGCAGCCCGGGACAGGGACCCGGCACTGAAGCTTTCTTT.

V and J are TRBV24-1 and TRBJ2-2; the D call may be TRBD1 or TRBD2 (5 bases each). This CDR3 contains 16 residues. Germline CDR1 and CDR2: KGHDR and SFDVKD. Trimming shortened V by 4 bases and J by 1 base, and 12 bases separated the two germline ends. The chain's CDR3 is CATSDEGLGNTGELFF. CDR3 nucleotides: TGTGCCACCAGTGACGAGGGGCTGGGGAACACCGGGGAGCTGTTTTTT.

V usage is TRBV6-5 and J usage is TRBJ2-5, with D possibly being TRBD1 (6 bases). V was clipped by 6 bases and J by 2 bases, with 13 bases between them. Looked up from germline, CDR1 is MNHEY and CDR2 is SVGAGI. There are 14 residues in the CDR3. The CDR3 nucleotides read TGTGCCAGCAGGGCTCCGGGACAACAAGAGACCCAGTACTTC. Its translation: CASRAPGQQETQYF.

The chain is built from TRBV10-3 and TRBJ1-5, with 10 bases lining up with TRBD1. This CDR3 is built from 14 residues. Per the germline V gene, CDR1 is ENHRY and CDR2 is SYGVKD. V lost 5 bases, J lost 6 bases, and 4 bases stayed unmatched. The CDR3 region is CAISPTGGGQPQHF. The CDR3 DNA follows: TGTGCCATCAGTCCGACAGGGGGCGGTCAGCCCCAGCATTTT.

The chain carries TRBV6-5 and TRBJ2-1; 7 nucleotides agree with TRBD1. The germline V gene has CDR1 MNHEY and CDR2 SVGAGI. Unmatched junction bases numbered 1, after V lost 6 bases and J lost 8 bases. The CDR3 extends over 11 amino acids. CDR3 sequence reads: CASSDRDEQFF. Here the CDR3 DNA reads TGTGCCAGCAGCGACAGGGATGAGCAGTTCTTC.

This CDR3 is CASSQDSGGGYPLHF. The CDR3 region has the DNA TGTGCCAGCAGCCAAGATTCGGGGGGCGGGTACCCCCTCCACTTT. The chain links TRBV3-1 (or the pseudogene TRBV3-2) to TRBJ1-6; possibly TRBD1 for D (6 bases). In germline, CDR1 is LGHDT, CDR2 YNNKEL (reference sequence). V lost 0 bases and J lost 13, with 16 bases in between. The CDR3 has 15 residues.

The chain combines TRBV4-3 with TRBJ1-4; no clear D gene. CDR1 and CDR2 from the germline V gene are LGHNA and YSLEER. The CDR3 spans 13 residues. V was trimmed by 1 base and J by 8 bases, leaving 8 bases between them. CDR3 nucleotides: TGCGCCAGCAGCCAAGTCGAGCGAGAAAAACTGTTTTTT. Its protein is CASSQVEREKLFF.

This sequence joins TRBV6-2 or TRBV6-3 and TRBJ1-5, with D uncertain. The CDR3 is made up of 19 amino acids. Trimming cost V 2 bases and J 5 bases, with 25 bases left between them. Per the germline V gene, CDR1 is MNHEY and CDR2 is SVGEGT. The CDR3 protein is CASSYPLADLTFRDQPQHF. The CDR3 DNA is TGTGCCAGCAGTTACCCCCTAGCCGACCTAACTTTCCGGGATCAGCCCCAGCATTTT.

The V gene is TRBV19, the J gene TRBJ2-1, with D perhaps TRBD2 (6 bases). V was cut by 8 bases and J by 2 bases, with 10 bases left in between. CDR1 is LNHDA and CDR2 is SQIVND in the germline V gene (reference sequence). The CDR3 contains 13 residues. CDR3 sequence (DNA): TGTGCCAGTCGGAGGGGTCCCTACAATGAGCAGTTCTTC. It yields the protein CASRRGPYNEQFF.

This chain joins TRBV29-1 and TRBJ2-3, with D perhaps matching TRBD1 (6 bases). Germline V lookup: CDR1 SQVTM, CDR2 ANQGSEA. The CDR3 is 13 residues long. Trimming pared 7 bases from V and 2 bases from J, leaving 13 bases between. The CDR3 DNA sequence: TGCAGCGGGAGACGGGGACACACAGATACGCAGTATTTT. Translated: CSGRRGHTDTQYF.

This clone was seen only a few times. The rearrangement joins TRBV2 to TRBJ1-5; D ambiguous. V was pared by 0 bases and J by 4 bases, with 13 bases between. Germline V gene lookup returns CDR1 SNHLY and CDR2 FYNNEI. This CDR3 comprises 16 residues. The CDR3 here is CASSEALTVVNQPQHF. The DNA for the CDR3 is TGTGCCAGCAGTGAAGCGCTAACAGTGGTGAATCAGCCCCAGCATTTT.

The V call is TRBV7-2, the J call TRBJ2-7; no clear D gene. Looked up from germline, CDR1 is SGHTA and CDR2 is FQGNSA. Between the trimmed V and J ends, which lost 6 bases and 2 bases, there was a span of 17 bases. The CDR3 totals 15 residues. The CDR3 DNA is TGTGCCAGCAGACCAAATATTGACACCGCCTACGAGCAGTACTTC. Residues: CASRPNIDTAYEQYF.

V and J are TRBV5-1 and TRBJ1-2; D remains ambiguous. Looked up from germline, CDR1 is SGHRS and CDR2 is YFSETQ. The V gene lost 2 bases and the J gene lost 3 bases, with 20 bases spanning the gap. The CDR3 is 17 residues long. CDR3 sequence (DNA): TGCGCCAGCAGCTTCCGCCGTACCCCACTGAATTACTATGGCTACACCTTC. Amino acid sequence: CASSFRRTPLNYYGYTF.

The rearrangement uses TRBV30 and TRBJ1-2; the match to TRBD1 covers 7 bases. V shed 0 bases and J 4 bases; nucleotides not matched to a gene: 8. The V gene's germline CDR1 is GTSNPN and CDR2 SVGIG (reference sequence). The CDR3 has 15 residues. CDR3 sequence reads: CAWSVGAGGVYGYTF. The CDR3 nucleotides read TGTGCCTGGAGTGTTGGGGCAGGGGGTGTCTATGGCTACACCTTC.

The CDR3, as DNA: TGTGCCAGCAGTTTCGAGACAGGGGGGGGCACTGAAGCTTTCTTT. This gives the protein CASSFETGGGTEAFF. The rearrangement uses TRBV27 and TRBJ1-1, with TRBD1 identical over 9 bases. J lost 4 bases, V lost 3 bases, and 6 bases had no gene match. CDR3 length: 15 amino acids. Germline V gene lookup returns CDR1 MNHEY and CDR2 SMNVEV (reference sequence).

The chain recombines TRBV14 with TRBJ2-3, with D perhaps TRBD1 or TRBD2 (5 bases each). CDR3 size: 15 residues. From germline, CDR1 is SGHDN and CDR2 FVKESK. Trimming took off 1 base at V and 0 bases at J, with 8 bases between the two ends. In DNA, the CDR3 is TGTGCCAGCAGCCAAGGGGGGACGAGCACAGATACGCAGTATTTT. It yields the protein CASSQGGTSTDTQYF.

This rearrangement joins TRBV5-6 to TRBJ1-1; possibly TRBD1 for D (5 bases). This CDR3 is built from 14 residues. V lost 0 bases and J lost 3, with 9 bases in between. Germline V lookup: CDR1 SGHDT, CDR2 YYEEEE. CDR3 amino acids: CASSLVRDDTEAFF. CDR3 bases: TGTGCCAGCAGCTTGGTCAGGGACGACACTGAAGCTTTCTTT.

This clone has only a few counts. The J gene is TRBJ1-1, the V gene TRBV6-6; 12 bases are a match to TRBD1. Per germline, CDR1 MNHNY and CDR2 SVGAGI (reference sequence). V lost 4 bases to trimming and J lost 11 bases; unmatched junction nucleotides: 11. This CDR3 is 15 amino acids long. CDR3 region: CASSSPGQGATRAFF. The CDR3 nucleotides are TGTGCCAGCAGTTCTCCGGGACAGGGGGCCACCCGGGCTTTCTTT.

The J gene is TRBJ1-2, the V gene TRBV2; no clear D gene. Germline lookup yields CDR1 SNHLY and CDR2 FYNNEI. This CDR3 is built from 11 residues. The ends were cut back, 4 bases at V and 8 bases at J, with 8 bases in the middle. The CDR3 protein is CASSGLVGYTF. The DNA of the CDR3 is TGTGCCAGCAGTGGCCTCGTGGGCTACACCTTC.

This clone was detected once. The chain combines TRBV2 with TRBJ2-1, with D possibly matching TRBD2 (6 bases). Germline lookup yields CDR1 SNHLY and CDR2 FYNNEI. This CDR3 has 17 residues. With 3 bases removed from V and 2 bases from J, the gap between germline ends came to 17 bases. Here the CDR3 reads CASSERLGGRTYNEQFF. CDR3 nucleotide sequence: TGTGCCAGCAGTGAGCGGTTGGGGGGAAGGACCTACAATGAGCAGTTCTTC.

The rearrangement uses TRBV27 and TRBJ2-2; D remains unclear. The V end lost 0 bases, the J end lost 2 bases, and 4 bases lay between the germline ends. The CDR3 is 14 amino acids. Germline loops: CDR1 MNHEY, CDR2 SMNVEV (reference sequence). In DNA, the CDR3 is TGTGCCAGCAGTTTATCGCTTAACACCGGGGAGCTGTTTTTT. Its protein product is CASSLSLNTGELFF.

The chain has TRBV4-1 and TRBJ1-6; 7 bases line up with TRBD1. Per the germline V gene, CDR1 is MGHRA and CDR2 is YSYEKL. This CDR3 region has 18 residues. The V segment lost 3 bases and the J segment 2 bases; nucleotides outside the gene matches: 10. The CDR3 region has the DNA TGCGCCAGCAGCCATGCTAGGGACAGTGATCCCTATAATTCACCCCTCCACTTT. Translated, it gives CASSHARDSDPYNSPLHF.

V is TRBV7-2 and J is TRBJ2-3; no firm D call. This CDR3 is built from 17 residues. Germline CDR1 and CDR2: SGHTA and FQGNSA. Trimming took off 5 bases at V and 4 bases at J, with 22 bases between the two ends. The CDR3 here is CASSPRLRAASADTQYF. CDR3 DNA sequence: TGTGCCAGCAGCCCGCGTCTACGGGCTGCTTCGGCAGATACGCAGTATTTT.

The V call is TRBV10-3, the J call TRBJ1-1; 7 bases align to TRBD1. The J segment lost 0 bases and the V segment lost 0 bases, leaving 4 bases of the junction unmatched. This CDR3 is 16 amino acids long. CDR1 is ENHRY and CDR2 is SYGVKD in the germline V gene. The CDR3 coding sequence is TGTGCCATCAGTGAGTCGACAGGGCCCTTGAACACTGAAGCTTTCTTT. Amino acids: CAISESTGPLNTEAFF.

The chain links TRBV18 to TRBJ2-1; TRBD2 is a possible D gene (6 bases). The germline V and J ends were trimmed by 2 bases and 8 bases, with 16 bases remaining between them. The CDR3 spans 15 residues. CDR1 is KGHSH, CDR2 LQKENI, per germline. In nucleotides, the CDR3 is TGTGCCAGCTCACCAGTACGGGTTCGGGACTATGAGCAGTTCTTC. Translating gives CASSPVRVRDYEQFF.